This TCR beta chain was captured in a study of regulatory T cells in long-lasting Graves disease. The wider study: The study enrolled newly diagnosed Graves' patients on antithyroid drugs under 3 months. The study, taken as a whole, reports: Preferential use of TRBV28, TRBJ1-2 and TRBJ2-5 was seen in persistent disease.

This clonotype was seen at least ten times. Antigen unknown. Relying on iRepertoire HTBI primers and Arm-PCR of CDR3 regions, the team built TCR beta libraries. MiXCR, run by TCRdb on the multiplex PCR reads, gives a single entry per CDR3 protein. This table has approximately 540,000 distinct CDR3 sequences, more than 10% appearing once. Specified time point: newly diagnosed GD, antithyroid drugs for less than 3 months. Preparation of the TCR library used RNA extracted from PBMCs. Trimming left V 5 bases short and J 6 bases short, with 17 bases between. Germline V gives CDR1 LNHDA, CDR2 SQIVND (reference sequence). The CDR3 has 14 residues. The same data also went into a second study, on T cells in Graves' hyperthyroidism and ophthalmopathy. As reported in that work: For Graves' hyperthyroidism to be stable, ophthalmopathy could not progress within 18 months. First-round RT-PCR of the TCR CDR3 relied on the HTBI primer set.

The starting material was peripheral blood mononuclear cells (PBMCs), obtained at new diagnosis, from a patient treated with antithyroid drugs. This sequence originates from a woman in her twenties or thirties with Graves disease. This chain uses TRBV19 with TRBJ2-7; no firm D call. The CDR3 loop is CASSPDLVWREQYF. Here the CDR3 DNA reads TGTGCCAGTAGTCCGGACCTGGTTTGGCGCGAGCAGTACTTC.